A single sample gave rise to the 16 T cell receptor beta chains below, sequenced in a study of blood T cell repertoires in COVID-19. The protocol was immunoSEQ multiplex PCR, while the TCRdb copy is restricted to in-frame clones and leaves out a portion. The sample has 85,000 to 120,000 clones, about 85% seen once. Sample: peripheral blood. These receptors all stem from a man aged 50-60 years with active COVID-19.

The chain carries TRBV18 and TRBJ2-1; D possibly corresponds to TRBD2 (5 bases). This CDR3 is 16 amino acids long. Per the germline V gene, CDR1 is KGHSH and CDR2 is LQKENI. Trimming left V 0 bases short and J 6 bases short, with 15 bases between. The CDR3 coding sequence is TGTGCCAGCTCACCACCGGGCCAGCGAGGAGGCAATGAGCAGTTCTTC. It is translated as CASSPPGQRGGNEQFF.

V is TRBV19 and J is TRBJ2-3, with D possibly TRBD2 on 7 matching bases. With 6 bases removed from V and 0 bases from J, the gap between germline ends came to 16 bases. Germline CDR1 reads LNHDA; CDR2 reads SQIVND (reference sequence). The CDR3 has 16 amino acids. The CDR3 DNA sequence: TGTGCCAGTAGAACCCGGGGGGCCGCTAGCACAGATACGCAGTATTTT. Residues: CASRTRGAASTDTQYF.

The J gene is TRBJ1-2, the V gene TRBV27; TRBD1 agrees at 9 bases. CDR1 is MNHEY and CDR2 is SMNVEV in the germline V gene (reference sequence). Losses at the gene ends were 0 bases for V and 3 bases for J; bases not matched to a gene: 2. The CDR3 has 15 residues. The CDR3 coding sequence is TGTGCCAGCAGTTTATCTGGGACAGGGCACTATGGCTACACCTTC. This encodes CASSLSGTGHYGYTF.

The rearrangement links TRBV12-5 to TRBJ2-4, with D unclear. V was trimmed by 4 bases and J by 5 bases, leaving 3 bases between them. CDR3 size: 11 residues. Germline CDR1 is LGHNT and CDR2 is FRNRAP. This CDR3 reads CASGSENIQYF. Written as DNA, the CDR3 is TGTGCTAGTGGTTCCGAAAACATTCAGTACTTC.

In this sample, this clone turned up a few times. This sequence joins TRBV12-3 or TRBV12-4 and TRBJ1-2, with unresolved D. This CDR3 spans 12 amino acids. Trimming left V 4 bases short and J 5 bases short, with 8 bases between. The CDR3 DNA reads TGTGCCAGCAGTTACCAAGAGTATGGCTACACCTTC. The encoded protein is CASSYQEYGYTF.

This clone showed up just once. This rearrangement joins TRBV6-5 to TRBJ2-3; 7 nucleotides align to TRBD2. The trim removed 6 bases at V and 4 bases at J, leaving 7 bases unmatched. Germline V gives CDR1 MNHEY, CDR2 SVGAGI. The CDR3 totals 14 residues. In DNA, the CDR3 is TGTGCCAGCAGCTCTAGCGGATCCCCAGATACGCAGTATTTT. It codes for CASSSSGSPDTQYF.

The rearrangement links TRBV6-4 to TRBJ1-5, with 8 bases fitting TRBD1. Losses at the gene ends were 3 bases for V and 7 bases for J; bases not matched to a gene: 11. Germline V gene lookup returns CDR1 MRHNA and CDR2 SNTAGT. The CDR3 is made up of 16 amino acids. The CDR3 DNA is TGTGCCAGCAGTGAGGGCCGACAGGGGAGGAAACAGCCCCAGCATTTT. Translation: CASSEGRQGRKQPQHF.

The chain links TRBV2 to TRBJ2-4; a possible D gene is TRBD2 (5 bases). CDR1 is SNHLY and CDR2 is FYNNEI in the germline V gene. Trimming removed 7 bases from V and 1 base from J, with 14 bases in between. There are 15 residues in the CDR3. The CDR3 DNA follows: TGTGCCAGCATTTTCGAGGGCTTCGCCAAAAACATTCAGTACTTC. Translation: CASIFEGFAKNIQYF. The full variable domain, rest sourced from reference TRBV2 and TRBJ2-4, is EPEVTQTPSHQVTQMGQEVILRCVPISNHLYFYWYRQILGQKVEFLVSFYNNEISEKSEIFDDQFSVERPDGSNFTLKIRSTKLEDSAMYFCASIFEGFAKNIQYFGAGTRLSVL.

CDR3 nucleotides: TGTGCCAGCAGCTCCAGGACAGTCCCCTCCTACGAGCAGTACTTC. Its translation: CASSSRTVPSYEQYF. The chain has TRBV7-9 and TRBJ2-7; possibly TRBD1 for D (6 bases). The CDR3 runs 15 residues. The V and J ends lost 4 bases and 0 bases respectively, with 13 bases between them. The germline V gene encodes CDR1 SEHNR and CDR2 FQNEAQ (reference sequence).

The chain has TRBV5-4 and TRBJ2-1, with 9 bases identical to TRBD1. CDR1 is SGHNT, CDR2 YYREEE, per germline (reference sequence). J was trimmed by 5 bases and V by 4 bases; bases with no gene match: 4. CDR3 length equals 14 residues. The CDR3 loop reads CASSVDRGNNEQFF. DNA of the CDR3: TGTGCCAGCAGCGTGGACAGGGGAAACAATGAGCAGTTCTTC.

The chain joins TRBV27 to TRBJ2-5; 7 bases agree with TRBD2. Germline CDR1 reads MNHEY; CDR2 reads SMNVEV (reference sequence). The CDR3 is 15 residues long. V dropped 1 base and J dropped 5; count of bases not matched to a gene: 7. CDR3 DNA: TGTGCCAGCAGTTTATTAGGACTAGGTCAGGAGACCCAGTACTTC. It codes for CASSLLGLGQETQYF.

This clone was counted only a few times. V usage is TRBV11-2 and J usage is TRBJ2-1; TRBD2 agrees at 8 bases. J gave up 4 bases and V 4 bases, and 6 bases lay outside the gene matches. Germline V gene lookup returns CDR1 SGHAT and CDR2 FQNNGV. The CDR3 runs 15 residues. The CDR3 bases are TGTGCCAGCAGCTCCCATAGCGGGGTGTACAATGAGCAGTTCTTC. Its protein is CASSSHSGVYNEQFF.

The rearrangement joins TRBV27 to TRBJ1-6, with 9 nucleotides matching TRBD1. The CDR3 is 14 residues long. Germline CDR1 is MNHEY and CDR2 is SMNVEV (reference sequence). Trimming took 8 bases from V and 7 from J; bases not matched to a gene: 6. The CDR3 is CASVGQGDNSPLHF. The CDR3 DNA follows: TGTGCCAGCGTGGGACAGGGAGACAATTCACCCCTCCACTTT.

The rearrangement joins TRBV10-3 to TRBJ2-6; D remains ambiguous. Germline loops: CDR1 ENHRY, CDR2 SYGVKD. The CDR3 is made up of 17 amino acids. The V and J ends lost 0 bases and 0 bases respectively, with 9 bases between them. DNA for the CDR3: TGTGCCATCAGTGAGTCTATTGTCCGCTCTGGGGCCAACGTCCTGACTTTC. This encodes CAISESIVRSGANVLTF.

The chain links TRBV6-5 to TRBJ2-3, with 9 positions matching TRBD2. V lost 7 bases and J lost 5; bases outside the gene matches: 10. There are 15 residues in the CDR3. The V gene's germline CDR1 is MNHEY and CDR2 SVGAGI. Here the CDR3 reads CASTTRGGAEDTQYF. CDR3 bases: TGTGCCAGCACGACCCGCGGGGGGGCCGAAGATACGCAGTATTTT.

The chain is built from TRBV3-1 (or the pseudogene TRBV3-2) and TRBJ2-7; 9 nucleotides align to TRBD2. The length of the CDR3 is 16 residues. Germline CDR1 LGHDT, CDR2 YNNKEL (reference sequence). The ends lost 7 bases at V and 4 bases at J; junction bases unmatched: 14. Written as DNA, the CDR3 is TGTGCCAGCATCCAGCGGGGGGACTGCCAGGGGTACGAGCAGTACTTC. Translated: CASIQRGDCQGYEQYF.